Below are 21 T cell receptor beta chains sequenced from a single sample in a study of blood T cell repertoires in COVID-19. Assay: immunoSEQ multiplex PCR; the TCRdb copy retains only in-frame clones and omits some. The sample gives a few hundred thousand clones, approximately 81% of which show up once; more than 6.5% is in the top ten. The sample comprised PBMCs or T cells enriched from blood (not recorded which). These receptors were taken from a woman between 50 and 59 years old who had been exposed to COVID-19.

The chain has TRBV5-6 and TRBJ2-3; 9 nucleotides line up with TRBD1. Germline V gene data show CDR1 as SGHDT and CDR2 as YYEEEE. V was pared by 4 bases and J by 3 bases, with 6 bases of the junction left unmatched. This CDR3 is built from 15 residues. Here the CDR3 DNA reads TGTGCCAGCAGCCATCCCGGGACAGGGACAGATACGCAGTATTTT. Translation gives CASSHPGTGTDTQYF.

V usage is TRBV29-1 and J usage is TRBJ2-7; TRBD2 is a possible D gene (5 bases). V lost 1 base, J lost 6 bases, and 7 bases lay in between. This CDR3 comprises 11 residues. Per germline, CDR1 SQVTM and CDR2 ANQGSEA. CDR3 DNA sequence: TGCAGCGTTGAAGTGGGGAGCGAGCAGTACTTC. It is translated as CSVEVGSEQYF.

The chain joins TRBV2 to TRBJ1-5; D is ambiguous. V was clipped by 8 bases and J by 4 bases, with 15 bases between them. The CDR3 sequence is 14 residues long. Germline V gives CDR1 SNHLY, CDR2 FYNNEI. In DNA form, the CDR3 reads TGTGCCAGCCACGAACGCGGCACAAATCAGCCCCAGCATTTT. The encoded protein is CASHERGTNQPQHF.

This chain joins TRBV13 and TRBJ2-3; D is perhaps TRBD2 (5 bases). This CDR3 contains 14 residues. Germline CDR1 PRHDT, CDR2 FYEKMQ (reference sequence). The V gene lost 0 bases and the J gene lost 1 base, with 5 bases spanning the gap. The DNA for the CDR3 is TGTGCCAGCAGCTTAGGCGGGGGCACAGATACGCAGTATTTT. As protein: CASSLGGGTDTQYF.

This clone occurred once. This chain joins TRBV3-1 (or the pseudogene TRBV3-2) and TRBJ1-3; D remains unclear. Germline CDR1 LGHDT, CDR2 YNNKEL (reference sequence). The CDR3 contains 15 residues. V was clipped by 6 bases and J by 0 bases, with 12 bases between them. CDR3: CASSLLGLSGNTIYF. The CDR3 region has the DNA TGTGCCAGCAGTCTCCTTGGGCTCTCTGGAAACACCATATATTTT.

DNA of the CDR3: TGTGCCAGCAGCTATTACAGGGATATTAACTATGGCTACACCTTC. It is translated as CASSYYRDINYGYTF. This chain links TRBV7-8 with TRBJ1-2; maybe TRBD1 (6 bases). The germline V and J ends were trimmed by 4 bases and 1 base, with 13 bases remaining between them. This CDR3 spans 15 amino acids. The germline V gene has CDR1 SGHVS and CDR2 FQNEAQ. Full variable domain (outside the CDR3, taken from reference TRBV7-8 and TRBJ1-2): GAGVSQSPRYKVAKRGQDVALRCDPISGHVSLFWYQQALGQGPEFLTYFQNEAQLDKSGLPSDRFFAERPEGSVSTLKIQRTQQEDSAVYLCASSYYRDINYGYTFGSGTRLTVV.

Remarks on this clone: An end of the junction does not agree with germline; a read error may underlie this. The chain employs TRBV12-3 or TRBV12-4 and TRBJ2-6; 8 nucleotides line up with TRBD1. This CDR3 is built from 13 residues. CDR3 nucleotides: TGTGCCAGCAATCTACAGGGGGGCAACGTCCTGACTTTC. Translating it yields CASNLQGGNVLTF.

V and J are TRBV2 and TRBJ1-1; TRBD1 aligns across 7 bases. Germline lookup yields CDR1 SNHLY and CDR2 FYNNEI. V shed 11 bases and J 0 bases; nucleotides not matched to a gene: 9. The CDR3 consists of 14 residues. The CDR3 region has the DNA TGTGCCTCGACCCGGGACAGCCTGAACACTGAAGCTTTCTTT. It yields the protein CASTRDSLNTEAFF.

V is TRBV19 and J is TRBJ1-6; 9 bases map to TRBD1. The length of the CDR3 is 15 residues. Germline values: CDR1 LNHDA, CDR2 SQIVND (reference sequence). The J segment lost 9 bases and the V segment lost 1 base, leaving 4 bases of the junction unmatched. CDR3 nucleotide sequence: TGTGCCAGTAGTATAGCGGGACAGGGAGCTTCACCCCTCCACTTT. Residues: CASSIAGQGASPLHF.

The rearrangement joins TRBV28 to TRBJ1-2; 7 bases fit TRBD1. The junction had 8 bases not matched to a gene; V was cut back by 8 bases and J by 5 bases. This CDR3 has 13 residues. The V gene's germline CDR1 is MDHEN and CDR2 SYDVKM. The DNA of the CDR3 is TGTGCCAGCTTCGACAGGGTACATTATGGCTACACCTTC. Its translation is CASFDRVHYGYTF.

The V call is TRBV5-1, the J call TRBJ2-7; no reliable D call. Germline CDR1 SGHRS, CDR2 YFSETQ. V was trimmed by 4 bases and J by 3 bases, leaving 14 bases between them. CDR3 length equals 14 residues. The CDR3 sequence: CASSPTDRIYEQYF. CDR3 coding DNA: TGCGCCAGCAGCCCAACAGACCGTATCTACGAGCAGTACTTC.

The chain uses TRBV27 and TRBJ2-1; 8 positions match TRBD1. V was clipped by 9 bases and J by 5 bases; unmatched bases: 6. CDR3 length equals 13 residues. CDR1 and CDR2 from the germline V gene are MNHEY and SMNVEV (reference sequence). The CDR3 reads CASRDRNDNEQFF. The CDR3 DNA follows: TGTGCCAGTCGGGACAGGAATGACAATGAGCAGTTCTTC.

J is TRBJ1-2 and V is TRBV18, with TRBD1 matching 11 bases. The CDR3 covers 13 residues. Germline lookup yields CDR1 KGHSH and CDR2 LQKENI. V was pared by 6 bases and J by 9 bases, with 6 bases of the junction left unmatched. CDR3 sequence: CASSPGQGASYTF. CDR3 nucleotide sequence: TGTGCCAGCTCCCCAGGACAGGGGGCTAGCTACACCTTC.

The chain couples TRBV14 to TRBJ2-7, with D possibly TRBD1 on 6 matching bases. V dropped 4 bases and J dropped 5 bases, with 15 bases sitting between them. Germline V lookup: CDR1 SGHDN, CDR2 FVKESK. This CDR3 comprises 14 residues. DNA of the CDR3: TGTGCCAGCAGCCTAAACACAGGGTTCCACGAGCAGTACTTC. Protein: CASSLNTGFHEQYF.

The genes are TRBV21-1 and TRBJ1-1; the D call of TRBD1 is as the table states it, not checked on the DNA. TRBV21-1 is a pseudogene. The CDR3 covers 15 residues. The CDR3 loop is CASTPPAVMNTEAFF. The CDR3 region has the DNA TGTGCCAGCACCCCCCCCGCAGTCATGAACACTGAAGCTTTCTTT.

J is TRBJ2-5 and V is TRBV2; the D is unclear. Germline V CDR1 and CDR2: SNHLY, FYNNEI. V was shortened by 5 bases and J by 5 bases, with 15 bases between the two germline ends. The CDR3 covers 14 residues. The CDR3 spells CASSPSPRRETQYF. The DNA for the CDR3 is TGTGCCAGCAGTCCTTCTCCGCGTCGTGAGACCCAGTACTTC.

The chain links TRBV18 to TRBJ2-5; 8 nucleotides agree with TRBD2. There are 17 residues in the CDR3. The V segment lost 3 bases and the J segment 1 base; nucleotides outside the gene matches: 10. Germline V gene sequence: CDR1 KGHSH, CDR2 LQKENI. CDR3 in DNA: TGTGCCAGCTCACCGCCGGGGGGGGATCTCTCCCAAGAGACCCAGTACTTC. Its translation: CASSPPGGDLSQETQYF.

The chain carries TRBV11-3 and TRBJ2-2; no clear D. Trimming pared 0 bases from V and 10 bases from J, leaving 6 bases between. Germline V lookup: CDR1 SGHNT, CDR2 YENEEA. This CDR3 spans 12 amino acids. The CDR3: CASSLDRKELFF. The CDR3 coding sequence is TGTGCCAGCAGCTTAGACAGGAAGGAGCTGTTTTTT.

The chain combines TRBV9 with TRBJ1-4; D uncertain. This CDR3 has 15 residues. V lost 4 bases to trimming and J lost 6 bases, with 16 bases between them. Germline V lookup: CDR1 SGDLS, CDR2 YYNGEE. CDR3 sequence (DNA): TGTGCCAGCAGCTCCAGTGGGCATCCCGATGAAAAACTGTTTTTT. Translation gives CASSSSGHPDEKLFF.

This chain connects TRBV28 to TRBJ1-5; D is uncertain. CDR3 size: 13 residues. The germline V gene encodes CDR1 MDHEN and CDR2 SYDVKM. The V gene lost 7 bases and the J gene lost 4 bases, with 11 bases spanning the gap. CDR3 in DNA: TGTGCCAGCATAAACAGTCTTAATCAGCCCCAGCATTTT. It yields the protein CASINSLNQPQHF. The variable domain in full, completed from reference TRBV28 and TRBJ1-5, reads DVKVTQSSRYLVKRTGEKVFLECVQDMDHENMFWYRQDPGLGLRLIYFSYDVKMKEKGDIPEGYSVSREKKERFSLILESASTNQTSMYLCASINSLNQPQHFGDGTRLSIL.

The chain employs TRBV19 and TRBJ2-5, with 7 bases fitting TRBD1. The CDR3 is made up of 14 amino acids. Germline V gene sequence: CDR1 LNHDA, CDR2 SQIVND (reference sequence). Trimming removed 5 bases from V and 5 bases from J; junction bases left unmatched: 8. CDR3 DNA: TGTGCCAGTAGTCCCTCCATCAGGGGGGAGACCCAGTACTTC. This translates into CASSPSIRGETQYF.